The T cell receptor (beta chain) under discussion was sequenced for a study of blood T cell repertoires in COVID-19. In germline, CDR1 is SGHTA, CDR2 FQGNSA. This CDR3 spans 13 amino acids. V gave up 5 bases and J gave up 12 bases, with 14 bases separating them. Data came from immunoSEQ multiplex PCR; TCRdb stores just in-frame clones and leaves some out. Of 95,000 to 110,000 clones listed, approximately 90% are singletons. This clone has a single count. The chain couples TRBV7-2 to TRBJ1-6, with D possibly matching TRBD1 (5 bases). This receptor was obtained from a woman under 40 with acute or convalescent COVID-19. Sequenced: peripheral blood. CDR3 residues: CASSPRGGVPLHF. CDR3 sequence (DNA): TGTGCCAGCAGCCCGAGGGGAGGGGTACCCCTCCACTTT.